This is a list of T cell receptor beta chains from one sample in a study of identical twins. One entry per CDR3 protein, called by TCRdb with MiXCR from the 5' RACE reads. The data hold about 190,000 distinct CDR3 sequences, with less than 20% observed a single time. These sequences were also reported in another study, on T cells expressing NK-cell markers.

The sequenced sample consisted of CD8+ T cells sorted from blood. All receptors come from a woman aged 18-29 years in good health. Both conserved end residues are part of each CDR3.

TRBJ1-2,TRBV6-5,CASSYSYRTNYGYTF
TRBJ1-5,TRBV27,CASSQTGANQPQHF
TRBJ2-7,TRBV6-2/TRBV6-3,CASTRQGSTYEQYF
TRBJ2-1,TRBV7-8,CASAATGEYNEQFF
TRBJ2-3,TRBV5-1,CASSLYRGATDTQYF
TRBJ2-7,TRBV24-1,CATILGGGEQYF
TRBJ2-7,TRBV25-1,CASSEGQSGVNEQYF
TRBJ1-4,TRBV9,CASSPHRDPFEKLFF
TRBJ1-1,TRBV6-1,CASSEVTGAFF
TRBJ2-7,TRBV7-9,CASSSNSGTQNYEQYF
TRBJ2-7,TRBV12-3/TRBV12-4,CASSGAPGEQYF
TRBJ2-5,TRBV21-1,CASWNLRGQETQYF
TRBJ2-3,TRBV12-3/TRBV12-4,CASSLVGIGDTQYF
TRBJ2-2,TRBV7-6,CASSLVGGGSSGELFF
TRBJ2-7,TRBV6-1,CASSSGPKVFEQYF
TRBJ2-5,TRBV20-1,CSARDRDERSYQETQYF